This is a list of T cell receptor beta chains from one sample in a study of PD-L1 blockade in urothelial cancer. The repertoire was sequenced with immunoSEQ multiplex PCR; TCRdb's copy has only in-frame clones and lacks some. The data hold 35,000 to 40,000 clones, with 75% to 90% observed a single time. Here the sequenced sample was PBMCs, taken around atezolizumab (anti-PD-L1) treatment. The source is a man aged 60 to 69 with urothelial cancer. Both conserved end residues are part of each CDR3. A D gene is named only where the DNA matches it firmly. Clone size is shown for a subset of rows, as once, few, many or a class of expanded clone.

CDR3 protein: CASSPRGTRAAEAFF; CDR3 DNA: TGTGCCAGCAGCCCCAGGGGGACCCGGGCCGCTGAAGCTTTCTTT; V gene: TRBV2; D gene: TRBD1; clone size: NA; CDR3 length: 15; J gene: TRBJ1-1
CDR3 protein: CASSFPGQGVGEQYF; CDR3 DNA: TGTGCCAGCAGCTTCCCGGGCCAAGGGGTGGGGGAGCAGTACTTC; V gene: TRBV7-9; D gene: NA; clone size: NA; CDR3 length: 15; J gene: TRBJ2-7
CDR3 protein: CAISSRQVQETQYF; CDR3 DNA: TGTGCCATCAGTTCCCGACAGGTCCAAGAGACCCAGTACTTC; V gene: TRBV10-3; D gene: NA; clone size: NA; CDR3 length: 14; J gene: TRBJ2-5
CDR3 protein: CAWSVGEGYQPQHF; CDR3 DNA: TGTGCCTGGAGTGTAGGGGAGGGGTATCAGCCCCAGCATTTT; V gene: TRBV30; D gene: NA; clone size: NA; CDR3 length: 14; J gene: TRBJ1-5
CDR3 protein: CASRYGQNPYEQYF; CDR3 DNA: TGTGCCAGCAGATATGGACAGAACCCCTACGAGCAGTACTTC; V gene: TRBV6-5; D gene: NA; clone size: NA; CDR3 length: 14; J gene: TRBJ2-7
CDR3 protein: CATAWDRFYGYTF; CDR3 DNA: TGTGCCACAGCCTGGGACAGGTTCTATGGCTACACCTTC; V gene: TRBV10-3; D gene: TRBD1; clone size: NA; CDR3 length: 13; J gene: TRBJ1-2
CDR3 protein: CASSDPGGQPQHF; CDR3 DNA: TGTGCCAGCAGTGATCCGGGAGGTCAGCCCCAGCATTTT; V gene: TRBV6-1; D gene: NA; clone size: NA; CDR3 length: 13; J gene: TRBJ1-5
CDR3 protein: CASSPSRGGLGNQPQHF; CDR3 DNA: TGTGCCAGCAGTCCATCGCGGGGGGGTTTGGGCAATCAGCCCCAGCATTTT; V gene: TRBV27; D gene: NA; clone size: NA; CDR3 length: 17; J gene: TRBJ1-5
CDR3 protein: CASRGDRGFTGELFF; CDR3 DNA: TGCGCCAGCAGAGGTGACAGGGGATTCACCGGGGAGCTGTTTTTT; V gene: TRBV5-1; D gene: TRBD1; clone size: NA; CDR3 length: 15; J gene: TRBJ2-2
CDR3 protein: CASSDTAGVYNEQFF; CDR3 DNA: TGTGCCAGCAGTGATACGGCGGGAGTCTACAATGAGCAGTTCTTC; V gene: TRBV25-1; D gene: TRBD2; clone size: NA; CDR3 length: 15; J gene: TRBJ2-1
CDR3 protein: CASSPISGKGSYNEQFF; CDR3 DNA: TGTGCCAGCTCACCAATCTCAGGGAAAGGCTCCTACAATGAGCAGTTCTTC; V gene: TRBV18; D gene: NA; clone size: once; CDR3 length: 17; J gene: TRBJ2-1
CDR3 protein: CASSFNRDRVKNTGELFF; CDR3 DNA: TGTGCCAGCAGCTTTAACCGGGACAGGGTAAAGAACACCGGGGAGCTGTTTTTT; V gene: TRBV11-2; D gene: TRBD1; clone size: NA; CDR3 length: 18; J gene: TRBJ2-2
CDR3 protein: CSVAVGQEGNQPQHF; CDR3 DNA: TGCAGCGTTGCTGTGGGACAGGAGGGCAATCAGCCCCAGCATTTT; V gene: TRBV29-1; D gene: TRBD1; clone size: NA; CDR3 length: 15; J gene: TRBJ1-5
CDR3 protein: CASSSGLAGGRSTGELFF; CDR3 DNA: TGCGCCAGCAGCTCGGGACTAGCGGGGGGCCGATCCACCGGGGAGCTGTTTTTT; V gene: TRBV5-1; D gene: TRBD2; clone size: NA; CDR3 length: 18; J gene: TRBJ2-2
CDR3 protein: CASSQEGEARETQYF; CDR3 DNA: TGCGCCAGCAGCCAAGAGGGGGAGGCCCGAGAGACCCAGTACTTC; V gene: TRBV4-1; D gene: NA; clone size: NA; CDR3 length: 15; J gene: TRBJ2-5
CDR3 protein: CASSLVWWDSTGDNEQFF; CDR3 DNA: TGTGCCAGCAGCTTAGTCTGGTGGGACTCAACGGGGGACAATGAGCAGTTCTTC; V gene: TRBV7-8; D gene: NA; clone size: NA; CDR3 length: 18; J gene: TRBJ2-1
CDR3 protein: CAWNLANYGYTF; CDR3 DNA: TGTGCCTGGAACTTAGCTAACTATGGCTACACCTTC; V gene: TRBV30; D gene: NA; clone size: few; CDR3 length: 12; J gene: TRBJ1-2
CDR3 protein: CASSPLLTGSSGNTIYF; CDR3 DNA: TGTGCTAGCAGCCCCCTCCTGACAGGGAGCTCTGGAAACACCATATATTTT; V gene: TRBV7-7; D gene: TRBD1; clone size: NA; CDR3 length: 17; J gene: TRBJ1-3
CDR3 protein: CASSENLRPSSGNTIYF; CDR3 DNA: TGTGCCAGCAGTGAAAATTTGCGGCCTAGCTCTGGAAACACCATATATTTT; V gene: TRBV6-1; D gene: NA; clone size: few; CDR3 length: 17; J gene: TRBJ1-3
CDR3 protein: CASSPEASGSKETQYF; CDR3 DNA: TGTGCCAGCTCACCGGAGGCTAGCGGGTCGAAAGAGACCCAGTACTTC; V gene: TRBV18; D gene: TRBD2; clone size: NA; CDR3 length: 16; J gene: TRBJ2-5
CDR3 protein: CASSRTGFGGYTF; CDR3 DNA: TGTGCCAGCAGCCGAACAGGGTTCGGAGGCTACACCTTC; V gene: TRBV6-5; D gene: NA; clone size: NA; CDR3 length: 13; J gene: TRBJ1-2
CDR3 protein: CASSPRTGHNEQFF; CDR3 DNA: TGTGCCAGCAGCCCGAGGACAGGCCACAATGAGCAGTTCTTC; V gene: TRBV9; D gene: TRBD1; clone size: NA; CDR3 length: 14; J gene: TRBJ2-1
CDR3 protein: CANQEANTGELFF; CDR3 DNA: TGTGCCAACCAGGAAGCGAACACCGGGGAGCTGTTTTTT; V gene: TRBV7-8; D gene: NA; clone size: NA; CDR3 length: 13; J gene: TRBJ2-2
CDR3 protein: CASRTSGSTEAFF; CDR3 DNA: TGCGCCAGCAGAACTTCGGGATCCACTGAAGCTTTCTTT; V gene: TRBV5-1; D gene: NA; clone size: few; CDR3 length: 13; J gene: TRBJ1-1
CDR3 protein: CASRIQTGTHNEQFF; CDR3 DNA: TGTGCCAGCAGGATCCAGACAGGGACGCACAATGAGCAGTTCTTC; V gene: TRBV27; D gene: TRBD1; clone size: NA; CDR3 length: 15; J gene: TRBJ2-1
CDR3 protein: CASSLGTGDRSNQPQHF; CDR3 DNA: TGTGCCAGCAGCTTAGGGACAGGGGATCGGTCCAATCAGCCCCAGCATTTT; V gene: TRBV7-8; D gene: TRBD1; clone size: once; CDR3 length: 17; J gene: TRBJ1-5
CDR3 protein: CASRSLGQGIGYTF; CDR3 DNA: TGTGCCAGCAGGTCACTGGGACAGGGGATAGGCTACACCTTC; V gene: TRBV27; D gene: TRBD1; clone size: once; CDR3 length: 14; J gene: TRBJ1-2
CDR3 protein: CASSVSGSNQPQHF; CDR3 DNA: TGTGCCAGCAGTGTTTCAGGTAGCAATCAGCCCCAGCATTTT; V gene: TRBV6-1; D gene: NA; clone size: NA; CDR3 length: 14; J gene: TRBJ1-5
CDR3 protein: CASSLASLAGPGEQYF; CDR3 DNA: TGCGCCAGCAGCTTGGCCTCACTAGCGGGCCCGGGCGAGCAGTACTTC; V gene: TRBV5-1; D gene: TRBD2; clone size: NA; CDR3 length: 16; J gene: TRBJ2-7
CDR3 protein: CASSLIRVDNEKLFF; CDR3 DNA: TGTGCCAGCAGCTTGATCAGGGTCGATAATGAAAAACTGTTTTTT; V gene: TRBV5-8; D gene: NA; clone size: NA; CDR3 length: 15; J gene: TRBJ1-4
CDR3 protein: CASSYSDGQYDEQYF; CDR3 DNA: TGTGCCAGCAGTTACTCCGATGGGCAGTACGACGAGCAGTACTTC; V gene: TRBV6-6; D gene: NA; clone size: NA; CDR3 length: 15; J gene: TRBJ2-7
CDR3 protein: CASSFPFRGYTF; CDR3 DNA: TGTGCCAGCAGCTTTCCATTTCGGGGCTACACCTTC; V gene: TRBV7-2; D gene: NA; clone size: few; CDR3 length: 12; J gene: TRBJ1-2
CDR3 protein: CASSLVGGGSTDTQYF; CDR3 DNA: TGTGCCAGCAGCTTAGTTGGCGGGGGTAGCACAGATACGCAGTATTTT; V gene: TRBV7-2; D gene: TRBD2; clone size: NA; CDR3 length: 16; J gene: TRBJ2-3
CDR3 protein: CASSLGVSTDTQYF; CDR3 DNA: TGTGCCAGCAGCTTGGGAGTTAGCACAGATACGCAGTATTTT; V gene: TRBV5-8; D gene: NA; clone size: NA; CDR3 length: 14; J gene: TRBJ2-3
CDR3 protein: CASMQRGAGNTGELFF; CDR3 DNA: TGTGCCAGCATGCAGCGGGGGGCTGGGAACACCGGGGAGCTGTTTTTT; V gene: TRBV25-1; D gene: TRBD2; clone size: NA; CDR3 length: 16; J gene: TRBJ2-2
CDR3 protein: CASSRVGTGELFF; CDR3 DNA: TGTGCCAGCAGCAGGGTTGGGACCGGGGAGCTGTTTTTT; V gene: TRBV6-5; D gene: NA; clone size: few; CDR3 length: 13; J gene: TRBJ2-2
CDR3 protein: CASSPAGAPNTEAFF; CDR3 DNA: TGTGCCAGCAGTCCGGCTGGGGCCCCCAACACTGAAGCTTTCTTT; V gene: TRBV11-3; D gene: NA; clone size: NA; CDR3 length: 15; J gene: TRBJ1-1
CDR3 protein: CASSELNEQFF; CDR3 DNA: TGTGCCAGCAGTGAACTGAATGAGCAGTTCTTC; V gene: TRBV2; D gene: NA; clone size: NA; CDR3 length: 11; J gene: TRBJ2-1
CDR3 protein: CASSLEPLDEQYF; CDR3 DNA: TGTGCCAGCAGCCTAGAGCCTCTCGACGAGCAGTACTTC; V gene: TRBV7-9; D gene: NA; clone size: NA; CDR3 length: 13; J gene: TRBJ2-7
CDR3 protein: CASSFGGFTEAFF; CDR3 DNA: TGCGCCAGCAGCTTTGGGGGGTTCACTGAAGCTTTCTTT; V gene: TRBV5-1; D gene: NA; clone size: NA; CDR3 length: 13; J gene: TRBJ1-1
CDR3 protein: CASSPVTGRLSGNTIYF; CDR3 DNA: TGTGCCAGCAGCCCGGTGACAGGTCGTCTTTCTGGAAACACCATATATTTT; V gene: TRBV7-9; D gene: NA; clone size: NA; CDR3 length: 17; J gene: TRBJ1-3
CDR3 protein: CASSMGLVYEQYF; CDR3 DNA: TGTGCCAGTAGTATGGGACTAGTCTACGAGCAGTACTTC; V gene: TRBV19; D gene: TRBD2; clone size: NA; CDR3 length: 13; J gene: TRBJ2-7
CDR3 protein: CASSSDSGLNYGYTF; CDR3 DNA: TGTGCCAGCAGTTCAGACAGTGGCCTTAACTATGGCTACACCTTC; V gene: TRBV6-5; D gene: NA; clone size: NA; CDR3 length: 15; J gene: TRBJ1-2
CDR3 protein: CASSSGLGETQYF; CDR3 DNA: TGCGCCAGCAGCTCTGGACTGGGAGAGACCCAGTACTTC; V gene: TRBV5-1; D gene: NA; clone size: once; CDR3 length: 13; J gene: TRBJ2-5
CDR3 protein: CASSSSQTDYEQYF; CDR3 DNA: TGTGCCAGCAGTTCATCACAGACGGACTACGAGCAGTACTTC; V gene: TRBV6-6; D gene: NA; clone size: once; CDR3 length: 14; J gene: TRBJ2-7
CDR3 protein: CASSIVRVGWDQPQHF; CDR3 DNA: TGTGCCAGTAGTATAGTCAGGGTAGGTTGGGATCAGCCCCAGCATTTT; V gene: TRBV19; D gene: NA; clone size: NA; CDR3 length: 16; J gene: TRBJ1-5
CDR3 protein: CASSPGDRGVQPQHF; CDR3 DNA: TGTGCCAGTAGTCCAGGGGACAGGGGGGTTCAGCCCCAGCATTTT; V gene: TRBV19; D gene: TRBD1; clone size: NA; CDR3 length: 15; J gene: TRBJ1-5
CDR3 protein: CASSEVLGGAYEQYF; CDR3 DNA: TGTGCCAGCAGTGAAGTACTGGGAGGGGCCTACGAGCAGTACTTC; V gene: TRBV6-1; D gene: TRBD2; clone size: NA; CDR3 length: 15; J gene: TRBJ2-7